Sequencing of this T cell receptor (beta chain) was carried out in a study of Ad26.COV2.S vaccination and SARS-CoV-2 variants. Study information: Donor got 5x10^10 or 1x10^11 viral particles of Ad26.COV2.S.

V lost 0 bases, J lost 7 bases, and 15 bases lay in between. This CDR3 contains 15 residues. Germline V gives CDR1 MNHEY, CDR2 SMNVEV (reference sequence). Noted treatment: around 19 received Ad26.COV2.S at low or high dose, single or two shots; about 5 received placebo; per-sample allocation not given. The samples were gathered on day 63 after the first injection of vaccine or placebo. TCRdb keeps only in-frame clones here, not all; method: immunoSEQ multiplex PCR. Of some 350,000 clones detected, about 88% appear once; the ten largest clones hold roughly 3.5%. The sample consisted of peripheral blood, taken in a trial of Ad26.COV2.S vaccine versus placebo. This receptor was obtained from a person aged 18 to 65 who received the Ad26.COV2.S COVID-19 vaccine or a placebo. The V gene is TRBV27, the J gene TRBJ1-2; a possible D gene is TRBD1 (5 bases). CDR3 loop: CASSLSVGGSPGYTF. DNA for the CDR3: TGTGCCAGCAGTTTATCAGTGGGGGGTTCCCCTGGCTACACCTTC.